The 8 T cell receptor beta chains in this list originate from one sample, sequenced in a study of response to subunit inactivated influenza vaccine. TCRdb reanalysed the RT-PCR reads using MiXCR and keeps one entry per CDR3 protein. Among some 500,000 distinct CDR3 sequences listed, roughly 13% were seen once. This specimen was PBMCs from blood, taken roughly 45 days after vaccination. The receptors stem from a man in his fifties who received an inactivated influenza vaccine.

The table lists this clonotype with many counts. The chain carries TRBV6-5 and TRBJ1-2; D may be TRBD1 (5 bases). Germline-derived CDR1 and CDR2 are MNHEY and SVGAGI. Trimming cost V 0 bases and J 2 bases, with 13 bases left between them. This CDR3 has 16 amino acids. The CDR3 region is CASSYSKFRGNYGYTF. CDR3 nucleotide sequence: TGTGCCAGCAGTTACTCGAAGTTTAGGGGCAACTATGGCTACACCTTC.

The V gene is TRBV5-6, the J gene TRBJ2-1; D possibly corresponds to TRBD1 (5 bases). The CDR3 is 13 residues long. V lost 6 bases, J lost 6 bases, and 13 bases lay in between. Germline loops: CDR1 SGHDT, CDR2 YYEEEE. CDR3 region: CASNSKGVNEQFF. CDR3 nucleotides: TGTGCCAGCAACTCAAAAGGGGTCAATGAGCAGTTCTTC.

The chain has TRBV14 and TRBJ2-1, with D perhaps matching TRBD1 or TRBD2 (6 bases each). The germline V gene encodes CDR1 SGHDN and CDR2 FVKESK. This CDR3 is 13 amino acids long. The germline V and J ends were trimmed by 0 bases and 10 bases, with 10 bases remaining between them. CDR3 protein: CASSQDWRGEQFF. CDR3 bases: TGTGCCAGCAGCCAAGATTGGAGGGGGGAGCAGTTCTTC.

This rearrangement joins TRBV3-1 to TRBJ2-7, with 9 bases fitting TRBD2. The J segment lost 4 bases and the V segment lost 2 bases, leaving 3 bases of the junction unmatched. Germline lookup yields CDR1 LGHDT and CDR2 YNNKEL (reference sequence). This CDR3 region has 14 residues. As DNA, the CDR3 is TGTGCCAGCAGCCAAATGACTAGCGGATACGAGCAGTACTTC. As protein: CASSQMTSGYEQYF.

The chain has TRBV9 and TRBJ2-7; 7 positions agree with TRBD2. Germline CDR1 and CDR2: SGDLS and YYNGEE. CDR3 length: 15 amino acids. Losses at the gene ends were 1 base for V and 0 bases for J; bases not matched to a gene: 4. This CDR3 is CASSVRGGPSYEQYF. As DNA, the CDR3 is TGTGCCAGCAGCGTACGCGGGGGTCCCTCCTACGAGCAGTACTTC.

The genes are TRBV9 and TRBJ2-2; either TRBD1 or TRBD2 may supply D (5 bases each). Germline CDR1 SGDLS, CDR2 YYNGEE. The V and J ends lost 1 base and 1 base respectively, with 8 bases between them. The CDR3 has 15 amino acids. CDR3 nucleotide sequence: TGTGCCAGCAGCGTACTGGGGGAGAACACCGGGGAGCTGTTTTTT. Translated: CASSVLGENTGELFF.

The chain links TRBV5-1 to TRBJ2-7; 10 positions agree with TRBD2. This CDR3 region has 17 residues. V was clipped by 2 bases and J by 6 bases; unmatched bases: 14. The germline V gene has CDR1 SGHRS and CDR2 YFSETQ. For the CDR3, the DNA is TGCGCCAGCAGCTTCCCTTCTAGCGGGGGCATCCTTTTCGAGCAGTACTTC. Its translation: CASSFPSSGGILFEQYF.

This clonotype has only a few counts. The chain employs TRBV6-1 and TRBJ1-1; no reliable D call. From germline, CDR1 is MNHNS and CDR2 SASEGT. This CDR3 has 13 residues. V was clipped by 5 bases and J by 1 base, with 8 bases between them. CDR3 nucleotides: TGTGCCAGCAGTATCTGGGGGAACACTGAAGCTTTCTTT. Translated: CASSIWGNTEAFF.